These T cell receptor beta chains were read from a single sample in a study of OX40 agonist ivuxolimab in advanced cancers. Sequencing was performed with immunoSEQ multiplex PCR; in TCRdb, only in-frame clones are kept and a portion is missing. The table shows 90,000 or so clones, with roughly nine tenths occurring only once. Sequencing was performed on CD4+ or CD8+ T cells sorted from blood, taken in a trial of the OX40 agonist ivuxolimab. These receptors all stem from an adult with an advanced solid tumor such as melanoma, head and neck, liver or kidney cancer. Both conserved end residues are trimmed from each CDR3. D genes are given only for firm matches. Size is stated for part of the rows, as once, few or many counts, or as a class when the clone is expanded.

len: 11; d_gene: -; v_gene: TRBV6-1; j_gene: TRBJ1-3; abundance: -; CDR3aa: ASRDNNGNTIY
len: 14; d_gene: TRBD1; v_gene: TRBV28; j_gene: TRBJ1-1; abundance: -; CDR3aa: ATQSTGADRYTEAF
len: 12; d_gene: -; v_gene: TRBV5-1; j_gene: TRBJ2-5; abundance: -; CDR3aa: ASSVLSGDETQY
len: 14; d_gene: -; v_gene: TRBV19; j_gene: TRBJ1-1; abundance: -; CDR3aa: ASSMYRRVSDTEAF
len: 13; d_gene: -; v_gene: TRBV11-3; j_gene: TRBJ2-3; abundance: -; CDR3aa: ASSLDWLASDTQY
len: 12; d_gene: TRBD2; v_gene: TRBV7-2; j_gene: TRBJ2-5; abundance: -; CDR3aa: ASSSSGVQETQY
len: 13; d_gene: -; v_gene: TRBV7-2; j_gene: TRBJ2-2; abundance: -; CDR3aa: ASSLMSGSTGELF
len: 13; d_gene: -; v_gene: TRBV11-2; j_gene: TRBJ2-1; abundance: -; CDR3aa: ASRQSGRVVPEQF
len: 11; d_gene: -; v_gene: TRBV4-2; j_gene: TRBJ1-4; abundance: -; CDR3aa: ASSQDLGEKLF
len: 12; d_gene: -; v_gene: TRBV6-1; j_gene: TRBJ1-1; abundance: -; CDR3aa: ASSYGTTNTEAF
len: 12; d_gene: -; v_gene: TRBV9; j_gene: TRBJ2-2; abundance: -; CDR3aa: ASSATSFTGELF
len: 13; d_gene: TRBD1; v_gene: TRBV14; j_gene: TRBJ1-4; abundance: -; CDR3aa: ASSRRQGAGEKLF
len: 12; d_gene: -; v_gene: TRBV19; j_gene: TRBJ1-5; abundance: once; CDR3aa: ASCDRIRDQPQH
len: 14; d_gene: TRBD1; v_gene: TRBV19; j_gene: TRBJ2-7; abundance: once; CDR3aa: ASSTLPGQGDYEQY
len: 16; d_gene: -; v_gene: TRBV19; j_gene: TRBJ2-6; abundance: -; CDR3aa: ASSIGGRGARGANVLT
len: 14; d_gene: -; v_gene: TRBV18; j_gene: TRBJ1-2; abundance: -; CDR3aa: ASSPPSARENYGYT
len: 13; d_gene: -; v_gene: TRBV5-1; j_gene: TRBJ2-1; abundance: -; CDR3aa: ASSPDSGSYNEQF
len: 15; d_gene: TRBD2; v_gene: TRBV5-1; j_gene: TRBJ2-3; abundance: -; CDR3aa: ASSAMTSGRFADTQY
len: 12; d_gene: -; v_gene: TRBV28; j_gene: TRBJ2-2; abundance: -; CDR3aa: ASRPGLNTGELF
len: 11; d_gene: TRBD2; v_gene: TRBV5-4; j_gene: TRBJ2-1; abundance: -; CDR3aa: ASSLQTSGEQF
len: 14; d_gene: -; v_gene: TRBV6-5; j_gene: TRBJ2-4; abundance: once; CDR3aa: ASRYRAYLAKNIQY
len: 14; d_gene: TRBD1; v_gene: TRBV7-8; j_gene: TRBJ2-2; abundance: -; CDR3aa: ASSPRTGGDTGELF
len: 12; d_gene: -; v_gene: TRBV5-1; j_gene: TRBJ1-2; abundance: -; CDR3aa: ASSLDGGNYGYT
len: 11; d_gene: -; v_gene: TRBV27; j_gene: TRBJ2-5; abundance: -; CDR3aa: ASSPMRGETQY
len: 13; d_gene: -; v_gene: TRBV7-2; j_gene: TRBJ2-7; abundance: -; CDR3aa: ASSLAGQGSYEQY
len: 12; d_gene: -; v_gene: TRBV19; j_gene: TRBJ1-4; abundance: -; CDR3aa: ASRRGGDGEKLF
len: 12; d_gene: TRBD1; v_gene: TRBV5-1; j_gene: TRBJ2-5; abundance: -; CDR3aa: ASSAGQGLMTQY
len: 13; d_gene: -; v_gene: TRBV27; j_gene: TRBJ2-2; abundance: -; CDR3aa: ASRRGGSNTGELF
len: 16; d_gene: TRBD2; v_gene: TRBV28; j_gene: TRBJ2-1; abundance: -; CDR3aa: ASSPRPGLAKSYNEQF
len: 11; d_gene: TRBD1; v_gene: TRBV7-2; j_gene: TRBJ1-5; abundance: -; CDR3aa: ASSPRGRQPQH
len: 13; d_gene: -; v_gene: TRBV9; j_gene: TRBJ2-2; abundance: -; CDR3aa: ASSPWTDSTGELF
len: 14; d_gene: TRBD1; v_gene: TRBV28; j_gene: TRBJ1-5; abundance: -; CDR3aa: AIPVDRVRGNQPQH
len: 15; d_gene: -; v_gene: TRBV9; j_gene: TRBJ2-3; abundance: -; CDR3aa: ASSAPQVAPADGTQY
len: 12; d_gene: -; v_gene: TRBV4-1; j_gene: TRBJ2-5; abundance: once; CDR3aa: ASSLTQGRETQY
len: 14; d_gene: TRBD2; v_gene: TRBV9; j_gene: TRBJ2-3; abundance: -; CDR3aa: ASSVRSGRDTDTQY
len: 10; d_gene: -; v_gene: TRBV1; j_gene: TRBJ2-7; abundance: -; CDR3aa: TSNRGAAEQY
len: 9; d_gene: -; v_gene: TRBV29-1; j_gene: TRBJ1-1; abundance: -; CDR3aa: SAGVYTEAF
len: 12; d_gene: -; v_gene: TRBV5-1; j_gene: TRBJ1-4; abundance: -; CDR3aa: ASSLQGKGEKLF
len: 12; d_gene: -; v_gene: TRBV7-9; j_gene: TRBJ1-1; abundance: -; CDR3aa: ASSFQGVNTEAF
len: 14; d_gene: TRBD2; v_gene: TRBV7-2; j_gene: TRBJ2-1; abundance: -; CDR3aa: ASSHGLAGVYNEQF
len: 12; d_gene: -; v_gene: TRBV10-3; j_gene: TRBJ1-5; abundance: -; CDR3aa: AISESGVNQPQH
len: 13; d_gene: -; v_gene: TRBV11-2; j_gene: TRBJ2-7; abundance: once; CDR3aa: ASSLSDAATYEQY
len: 10; d_gene: -; v_gene: TRBV14; j_gene: TRBJ1-1; abundance: -; CDR3aa: ASSQGQVVSF
len: 11; d_gene: -; v_gene: TRBV5-1; j_gene: TRBJ2-5; abundance: -; CDR3aa: ASSLGFQETQY
len: 12; d_gene: -; v_gene: TRBV5-1; j_gene: TRBJ2-3; abundance: -; CDR3aa: ASTGGSPGDTQY
len: 14; d_gene: TRBD2; v_gene: TRBV28; j_gene: TRBJ2-3; abundance: -; CDR3aa: ASSSGLAGGTDTQY
len: 11; d_gene: -; v_gene: TRBV6-1; j_gene: TRBJ2-1; abundance: -; CDR3aa: ASSEGGLGEQF
len: 15; d_gene: -; v_gene: TRBV18; j_gene: TRBJ1-1; abundance: -; CDR3aa: ASSPPGVSSALTEAF
len: 11; d_gene: -; v_gene: TRBV5-4; j_gene: TRBJ1-2; abundance: -; CDR3aa: ASSVPVNYGYT
len: 18; d_gene: -; v_gene: TRBV28; j_gene: TRBJ2-6; abundance: -; CDR3aa: ASLGFEGKIWSSGANVLT
len: 14; d_gene: TRBD2; v_gene: TRBV28; j_gene: TRBJ2-3; abundance: -; CDR3aa: ASTHLAGTSTDTQY
len: 15; d_gene: -; v_gene: TRBV7-2; j_gene: TRBJ1-3; abundance: -; CDR3aa: ASSLVGRQGGGNTIY
len: 13; d_gene: TRBD1; v_gene: TRBV27; j_gene: TRBJ1-5; abundance: -; CDR3aa: ASSPGTGVNQPQH
len: 10; d_gene: -; v_gene: TRBV29-1; j_gene: TRBJ2-5; abundance: few; CDR3aa: SVEKGGETQY
len: 10; d_gene: -; v_gene: TRBV7-2; j_gene: TRBJ2-3; abundance: -; CDR3aa: ASRRSTDTQY
len: 11; d_gene: -; v_gene: TRBV2; j_gene: TRBJ2-2; abundance: -; CDR3aa: ASSPKGSGELF
len: 14; d_gene: TRBD2; v_gene: TRBV28; j_gene: TRBJ2-7; abundance: -; CDR3aa: ASRTSGLAGDYEQY
len: 14; d_gene: -; v_gene: TRBV10-3; j_gene: TRBJ1-1; abundance: -; CDR3aa: ATRARGGEGNTEAF
len: 11; d_gene: TRBD1; v_gene: TRBV29-1; j_gene: TRBJ2-1; abundance: -; CDR3aa: SVGVQGAFEQF
len: 12; d_gene: -; v_gene: TRBV18; j_gene: TRBJ1-2; abundance: -; CDR3aa: ASSPPGRVYGYT